These 24 T cell receptor beta chains originate from one sample sequenced in a study of T cell responses to AZD1222 COVID-19 vaccine. The method was immunoSEQ multiplex PCR; TCRdb's version includes in-frame clones alone and lacks a portion of them. The sample contains fewer than 200,000 clones, around nine tenths of which appear only once. Sequences were derived from peripheral blood, sampled 28 days after the second AZD1222 dose. The receptor set was obtained from an adult who received the AZD1222 COVID-19 vaccine.

This chain connects TRBV6-8 to TRBJ2-2; 7 bases are a match to TRBD2. Germline-derived CDR1 and CDR2 are MNHGY and SAAAGT. The CDR3 spans 17 residues. J lost 4 bases, V lost 2 bases, and 10 bases had no gene match. CDR3 sequence: CASSYTQRTGGTGELFF. The CDR3 DNA is TGTGCCAGCAGTTACACCCAGCGGACGGGGGGCACCGGGGAGCTGTTTTTT.

In this sample, this clone turned up once. The V call is TRBV4-1, the J call TRBJ2-7, with D perhaps matching TRBD2 (5 bases). The CDR3 runs to 16 residues. V lost 1 base to trimming and J lost 0 bases, with 13 bases between them. The germline V gene encodes CDR1 MGHRA and CDR2 YSYEKL. The CDR3 loop is CASSQALGKSSYEQYF. The CDR3 DNA reads as TGCGCCAGCAGCCAAGCCCTCGGGAAAAGCTCCTACGAGCAGTACTTC.

About this clone itself: This same CDR3 is encoded by further DNA sequences in the sample. The chain combines TRBV5-4 with TRBJ1-2; D is perhaps TRBD1 (5 bases). The CDR3 runs 12 residues. The germline V gene encodes CDR1 SGHNT and CDR2 YYREEE (reference sequence). Trimming pared 1 base from V and 5 bases from J, leaving 6 bases between. For the CDR3, the DNA is TGTGCCAGCAGCTTGTCAGGGTATGGCTACACCTTC. Amino acids: CASSLSGYGYTF. The full variable domain, its missing parts supplied by reference TRBV5-4 and TRBJ1-2, is ETGVTQSPTHLIKTRGQQVTLRCSSQSGHNTVSWYQQALGQGPQFIFQYYREEENGRGNFPPRFSGLQFPNYSSELNVNALELDDSALYLCASSLSGYGYTFGSGTRLTVV.

CDR3 sequence reads: CASSDGVYEQYF. DNA for the CDR3: TGTGCCAGCAGTGACGGGGTTTACGAGCAGTACTTC. The chain couples TRBV2 to TRBJ2-7; D may be TRBD2 (5 bases). V was clipped by 3 bases and J by 4 bases, with 7 bases between them. Germline V lookup: CDR1 SNHLY, CDR2 FYNNEI. The length of the CDR3 is 12 residues.

The chain recombines TRBV7-3 with TRBJ2-3; TRBD2 agrees at 13 bases. The V segment lost 5 bases and the J segment 0 bases; nucleotides outside the gene matches: 2. This CDR3 is built from 16 residues. Germline V gene sequence: CDR1 SGHTA, CDR2 FQGTGA. The CDR3 region has the DNA TGTGCCAGCAGCCCGGGACTAGCGGGGAGCACAGATACGCAGTATTTT. This translates into CASSPGLAGSTDTQYF.

The chain has TRBV20-1 and TRBJ2-4; no firm D call. V was cut by 2 bases and J by 11 bases, with 10 bases left in between. The CDR3 runs 11 residues. Germline-derived CDR1 and CDR2 are DFQATT and SNEGSKA (reference sequence). The DNA of the CDR3 is TGCAGTGCTAGATCTACATTCGTTCAGTACTTC. Translation gives CSARSTFVQYF.

The CDR3 DNA is TGCAGCGTTGACACTGCGGGGGGCAATTCCTACGAGCAGTACTTC. This sequence encodes CSVDTAGGNSYEQYF. The chain carries TRBV29-1 and TRBJ2-7, with 8 nucleotides matching TRBD2. There are 15 residues in the CDR3. Looked up from germline, CDR1 is SQVTM and CDR2 is ANQGSEA. With 3 bases clipped from V and 1 base from J, the junction kept 8 bases outside the gene matches.

This rearrangement joins TRBV9 to TRBJ1-5; D is possibly TRBD1 (5 bases). This CDR3 is 18 amino acids long. Trimming removed 0 bases at V and 1 base at J, with 17 bases between. Germline V CDR1 and CDR2: SGDLS, YYNGEE. CDR3 sequence (DNA): TGTGCCAGCAGCGTAGATGCCCTAATCCGGGACAGCAATCAGCCCCAGCATTTT. Residues: CASSVDALIRDSNQPQHF.

The chain is built from TRBV3-1 (or the pseudogene TRBV3-2) and TRBJ2-1; the D is unclear. Germline CDR1 reads LGHDT; CDR2 reads YNNKEL (reference sequence). The CDR3 runs 14 residues. V was cut by 0 bases and J by 5 bases, with 8 bases left in between. CDR3 nucleotide sequence: TGTGCCAGCAGCCAAGATTTCCGCGACAATGAGCAGTTCTTC. It yields the protein CASSQDFRDNEQFF.

The chain has TRBV2 and TRBJ1-3; no clear D gene. The CDR3 is made up of 11 amino acids. V was cut by 5 bases and J by 2 bases, with 1 base left in between. Per germline, CDR1 SNHLY and CDR2 FYNNEI. The CDR3 loop is CASSPGNTIYF. In nucleotides, the CDR3 is TGTGCCAGCAGTCCTGGAAACACCATATATTTT.

The gene calls are TRBV12-5 and TRBJ2-5; TRBD2 agrees at 7 bases. CDR3 length equals 13 residues. V trimming: 3 bases; J trimming: 2 bases; junction bases outside the gene matches: 0. The germline V gene encodes CDR1 LGHNT and CDR2 FRNRAP. For the CDR3, the DNA is TGTGCTAGTGGTTTAGCGGGGCAAGAGACCCAGTACTTC. Translated: CASGLAGQETQYF. The complete variable domain, with remaining parts taken from reference TRBV12-5 and TRBJ2-5, reads DARVTQTPRHKVTEMGQEVTMRCQPILGHNTVFWYRQTMMQGLELLAYFRNRAPLDDSGMPKDRFSAEMPDATLATLKIQPSEPRDSAVYFCASGLAGQETQYFGPGTRLLVL.

V gene TRBV5-1 combines with J gene TRBJ2-3; D is ambiguous. The CDR3 contains 14 residues. Germline V gene lookup returns CDR1 SGHRS and CDR2 YFSETQ. The germline V and J ends were trimmed by 1 base and 2 bases, with 8 bases remaining between them. Written as DNA, the CDR3 is TGCGCCAGCAGCTTGAAGGCGAACACAGATACGCAGTATTTT. Translating it yields CASSLKANTDTQYF.

The chain carries TRBV19 and TRBJ1-3, with a weak D call TRBD1 (5 bases). CDR3 length: 16 amino acids. V dropped 2 bases and J dropped 0 bases, with 11 bases sitting between them. Germline CDR1 reads LNHDA; CDR2 reads SQIVND (reference sequence). Here the CDR3 DNA reads TGTGCCAGTAGTATAATCGGGGACGTCTCTGGAAACACCATATATTTT. It translates to CASSIIGDVSGNTIYF.

The gene calls are TRBV5-4 and TRBJ2-2, with 8 nucleotides matching TRBD2. The CDR3 runs to 17 residues. Germline CDR1 and CDR2: SGHNT and YYREEE (reference sequence). With V trimmed by 3 bases and J by 5 bases, 12 bases remained unmatched. In DNA form, the CDR3 reads TGTGCCAGCAGCTCCCCCTCGGCGGGGGGAAAAACCGGGGAGCTGTTTTTT. Its protein product is CASSSPSAGGKTGELFF. Full variable domain (remainder filled in from reference TRBV5-4 and TRBJ2-2): ETGVTQSPTHLIKTRGQQVTLRCSSQSGHNTVSWYQQALGQGPQFIFQYYREEENGRGNFPPRFSGLQFPNYSSELNVNALELDDSALYLCASSSPSAGGKTGELFFGEGSRLTVL.

This clone appeared once. The chain employs TRBV23-1 and TRBJ2-7; D is possibly TRBD2 (5 bases). TRBV23-1 is treated as an ORF (open reading frame) with a function not yet certain. The length of the CDR3 is 17 residues. V dropped 0 bases and J dropped 2 bases, with 17 bases sitting between them. CDR3 loop: CASSQSSEGLYAYEQYF. The CDR3 DNA reads as TGCGCCAGCAGTCAATCGAGTGAGGGTTTATATGCCTACGAGCAGTACTTC.

The chain joins TRBV4-1 to TRBJ2-5; weak D call: TRBD1 (6 bases). Germline V gene lookup returns CDR1 MGHRA and CDR2 YSYEKL. This CDR3 region has 13 residues. V was cut by 5 bases and J by 2 bases, with 9 bases left in between. For the CDR3, the DNA is TGCGCCAGCAGCTTACAGGGTCAAGAGACCCAGTACTTC. Translating it yields CASSLQGQETQYF.

The chain employs TRBV2 and TRBJ1-1; D possibly corresponds to TRBD1 (5 bases). Trimming cost V 7 bases and J 1 base, with 10 bases left between them. CDR3 length: 13 amino acids. Germline lookup yields CDR1 SNHLY and CDR2 FYNNEI. The CDR3 DNA sequence: TGTGCCAGCACCTTGGACAAGAACACTGAAGCTTTCTTT. Amino acids: CASTLDKNTEAFF. Looking up the rest from reference TRBV2 and TRBJ1-1 gives the full variable domain: EPEVTQTPSHQVTQMGQEVILRCVPISNHLYFYWYRQILGQKVEFLVSFYNNEISEKSEIFDDQFSVERPDGSNFTLKIRSTKLEDSAMYFCASTLDKNTEAFFGQGTRLTVV.

This clone was seen only once. The chain links TRBV28 to TRBJ1-5, with unresolved D. The germline CDR1 and CDR2 sequences are MDHEN and SYDVKM. The CDR3 has 11 residues. Trimming removed 5 bases at V and 5 bases at J, with 4 bases between. The DNA of the CDR3 is TGTGCCAGCAGTCCAGATCAGCCCCAGCATTTT. This gives the protein CASSPDQPQHF.

The rearrangement joins TRBV27 to TRBJ1-5; 9 bases are a match to TRBD1. The CDR3 has 20 amino acids. CDR1 is MNHEY and CDR2 is SMNVEV in the germline V gene (reference sequence). Germline trimming cut 6 bases from V and 0 bases from J; bases unmatched to any gene: 18. CDR3 sequence (DNA): TGTGCCAGCAGCGCAACGCCGCCGGGACAGGGCCTTTATAGCAATCAGCCCCAGCATTTT. It is translated as CASSATPPGQGLYSNQPQHF.

The chain couples TRBV7-9 to TRBJ1-3; no firm D call. V gave up 4 bases and J gave up 0 bases, with 13 bases separating them. CDR1 and CDR2 (germline): SEHNR, FQNEAQ (reference sequence). The CDR3 length is 16 residues. CDR3 sequence (DNA): TGTGCCAGCAGCTCCTTTGGGATTTCCTCTGGAAACACCATATATTTT. It translates to CASSSFGISSGNTIYF. Looking up the rest from reference TRBV7-9 and TRBJ1-3 gives the full variable domain: DTGVSQNPRHKITKRGQNVTFRCDPISEHNRLYWYRQTLGQGPEFLTYFQNEAQLEKSRLLSDRFSAERPKGSFSTLEIQRTEQGDSAMYLCASSSFGISSGNTIYFGEGSWLTVV.

This clone was counted a few times. J is TRBJ2-4 and V is TRBV18; D may match TRBD1 or TRBD2 (6 bases each). Germline CDR1 KGHSH, CDR2 LQKENI. V was shortened by 3 bases and J by 0 bases, with 15 bases between the two germline ends. CDR3 size: 17 residues. Here the CDR3 reads CASSPPWGALAKNIQYF. As DNA, the CDR3 is TGTGCCAGCTCACCCCCATGGGGGGCCCTAGCCAAAAACATTCAGTACTTC.

V usage is TRBV4-2 and J usage is TRBJ2-1; D is perhaps TRBD2 (5 bases). V lost 0 bases, J lost 7 bases, and 10 bases lay in between. CDR3 length: 14 amino acids. Germline V gene lookup returns CDR1 LGHNA and CDR2 YNFKEQ. CDR3 sequence reads: CASSQDPTRNEQFF. The CDR3 nucleotides are TGTGCCAGCAGCCAAGATCCAACTAGGAATGAGCAGTTCTTC.

The chain joins TRBV27 to TRBJ1-1; no clear D gene. The germline V and J ends were trimmed by 5 bases and 2 bases, with 9 bases remaining between them. This CDR3 region has 13 residues. The germline gives CDR1 MNHEY, CDR2 SMNVEV (reference sequence). The CDR3 loop reads CASSVGINTEAFF. CDR3 in DNA: TGTGCCAGCAGTGTAGGGATCAACACTGAAGCTTTCTTT.

The rearrangement uses TRBV5-1 and TRBJ2-7; D might be TRBD1 (7 bases). The CDR3 has 15 residues. Germline V CDR1 and CDR2: SGHRS, YFSETQ. V gave up 2 bases and J gave up 4 bases, with 16 bases separating them. The CDR3 reads CASSLSNQGGYEQYF. DNA of the CDR3: TGCGCCAGCAGCTTAAGTAATCAGGGGGGTTACGAGCAGTACTTC.